This TCR beta chain is from a study of blood T cell repertoires in COVID-19. Study-wide background: The origin of the acute and convalescent COVID-19 samples was the United States, Italy and Spain.

The germline CDR1 and CDR2 sequences are SGHKS and YYEKEE (reference sequence). The CDR3 is made up of 15 amino acids. The V and J ends lost 3 bases and 0 bases, in that order; junction bases with no gene match: 4. Produced via immunoSEQ multiplex PCR; TCRdb's table is partial and in-frame only. Of 65,000 or so clones in the sample, 81% are singletons; the top ten hold around 0.91%. The sequenced sample consisted of peripheral blood. This chain joins TRBV5-5 and TRBJ2-3, with 7 bases lining up with TRBD1. The sequence came from a woman in her seventies with acute or convalescent COVID-19. The chain's CDR3 is CASSSTGRSTDTQYF. For the CDR3, the DNA is TGTGCCAGCAGCTCGACAGGGCGCAGCACAGATACGCAGTATTTT.